A few counts support the clone carrying this T cell receptor (beta chain). What it binds is not known. The data derive from a study of response to subunit inactivated influenza vaccine. Points from the study as a whole: The authors proposed limited new T cell recruitment per seasonal influenza vaccination.

Trimming left V 5 bases short and J 4 bases short, with 9 bases between. Germline CDR1 is KGHDR and CDR2 is SFDVKD. The CDR3 has 13 amino acids. Each CDR3 protein gets one entry after TCRdb re-called the RT-PCR reads with MiXCR. Among about 780,000 distinct CDR3 sequences listed, 15% to 20% were seen once. Sequenced material: PBMCs from blood, taken around 5 days after vaccination. This clonotype was obtained from a man aged 45-60 years who received an inactivated influenza vaccine. V is TRBV24-1 and J is TRBJ2-3; D remains unclear. Here the CDR3 reads CATSAGVADTQYF. CDR3 bases: TGTGCCACCAGTGCAGGCGTTGCAGATACGCAGTATTTT.